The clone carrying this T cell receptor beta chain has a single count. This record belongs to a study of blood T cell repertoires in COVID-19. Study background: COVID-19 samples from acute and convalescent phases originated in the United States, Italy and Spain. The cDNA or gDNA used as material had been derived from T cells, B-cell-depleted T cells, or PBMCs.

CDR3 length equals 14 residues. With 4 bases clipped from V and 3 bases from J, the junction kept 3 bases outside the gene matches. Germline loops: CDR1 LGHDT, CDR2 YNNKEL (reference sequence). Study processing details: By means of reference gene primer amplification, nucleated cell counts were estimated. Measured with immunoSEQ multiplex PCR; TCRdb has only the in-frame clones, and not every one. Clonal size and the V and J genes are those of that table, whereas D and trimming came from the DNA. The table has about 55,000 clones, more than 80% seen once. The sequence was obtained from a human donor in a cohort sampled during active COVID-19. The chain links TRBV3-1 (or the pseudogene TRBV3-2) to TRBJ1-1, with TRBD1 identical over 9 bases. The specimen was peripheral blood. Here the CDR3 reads CASSRGDRDTEAFF. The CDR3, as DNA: TGTGCCAGCAGCCGCGGGGACAGGGACACTGAAGCTTTCTTT.